This T cell receptor (beta chain) was observed in a study of CD8 T cells in Susac syndrome (dated by TCRdb to between 2018 and 2021). Study-wide context: Among the sequenced Susac syndrome patients, six had clinically active disease and roughly 8 were in clinical remission. At blood withdrawal, Susac syndrome patients were therapy-naive, treated with corticosteroids (with IVIg additionally given to some), or treated with IVIg alone. Repertoire sequencing was used to test whether CD8+ T cell activation and differentiation in Susac syndrome was antigen driven.

RNA was extracted with the RNeasy kit and about 0.5 to 1 ug was reverse transcribed using random hexamers. TCR beta CDR3 regions were amplified with the immunoSEQ multiplex PCR assay covering 54 Vbeta and 13 Jbeta segments. PCR amplification bias was corrected using a synthetic template baseline for primer optimization and computational correction. Turning to the authors' computational methods: Reads were annotated to V, D and J genes according to IMGT and were analyzed with immunoSEQ Analyzer, with only productive sequences retained. To calculate clonality, Shannon entropy was normalized by log2 of the number of productive unique sequences and then subtracted from one. For each patient and control, public and private clones were evaluated within the 100 most prevalent clones. Clones were defined as Susac-specific when absent from the healthy and MS cohorts, from roughly 1,000 published viral clones and from other ImmuneACCESS disease sequences. The public reads were quality trimmed at Q25 with fastp and then assembled into clones with MiXCR by TCRdb, keeping productive beta chains. All rows with the same CDR3 protein become a single entry with the most common DNA and genes. TCRdb's processing, not the authors' own work, is the source of the V and J calls. This sample is represented by approximately 77,000 distinct CDR3 sequences; roughly 91% of them were singletons. Approximately 0.52% of the sample goes to the ten largest clones.

High-throughput TCR beta sequencing profiled peripheral blood CD8+ and CD4+ T cells from healthy donors, Susac syndrome patients and multiple sclerosis patients. The Susac syndrome patients fulfilled recently defined diagnostic criteria for either definite or probable disease. Bulk CD8+ and CD4+ T cells were purified by magnetic negative isolation, while CD8+ TEMRA cells were enriched using FACS. Blood was drawn into EDTA tubes, processed within 24 hours, and PBMCs were isolated by density gradient centrifugation. PBMCs intended for TCR sequencing were cryopreserved in liquid nitrogen and thawed later in a water bath at 37 degrees C. A purity of at least 90% was achieved for sorted or isolated CD4+, CD8+ and CD8+ TEMRA cells. About this clonotype itself: Its cognate antigen has yet to be identified. It has no much larger one-base neighbor in the sample; base qualities were not kept.

Broader findings and caveats from the paper: No clonal expansion was detected in the CD4+ T cell repertoire of Susac syndrome patients. The number of individuals in the TCR sequencing and HLA analysis was recognized as being relatively small.

V is clipped by 3 bases and J by 1 base, and the sequence between their germline boundaries is 15 bases long. Based on the germline V gene, the CDR1 and CDR2 sequences are MNHNS and SASEGT. CDR3 length: 17 amino acids, cysteine to phenylalanine. Only the CDR3 region is kept as DNA, spanning 51 bases read in frame from base 1. The sample consisted of CD4+ T cells from PBMCs. The chain is encoded by TRBV6-1 joined to TRBJ2-2; the best D guess is TRBD2, with 7 bases matching. The receptor was derived from a human donor with Susac syndrome. The bases read TGTGCCAGCAGTGATATTACAGGGAGGGTGAACACCGGGGAGCTGTTTTTT. Protein translation: CASSDITGRVNTGELFF.